Included here is one T cell receptor beta chain sequence, with context. From germline, CDR1 is LGHDT and CDR2 YNNKEL (reference sequence). V lost 7 bases to trimming and J lost 8 bases; unmatched junction nucleotides: 17. CDR3 size: 17 residues. The data derive from a study of blood T cell repertoires in COVID-19. Clones were sequenced by immunoSEQ multiplex PCR, and TCRdb holds only the in-frame ones, with some missing. The sample includes under 250,000 clones, around 83% of them seen just once. This chain uses TRBV3-1 (or the pseudogene TRBV3-2) with TRBJ2-1; 10 bases are shared with TRBD2. This receptor was taken from a woman between 45 and 60 years old with acute or convalescent COVID-19. The sample consisted of peripheral blood. The CDR3 DNA follows: TGTGCCAGCACCCGGGGTAGCGGGAGGTATGATATTGATGAGCAGTTCTTC. Translation: CASTRGSGRYDIDEQFF.